The 15 T cell receptor beta chains presented below share a single source sample, sequenced in a study of PD-1 blockade in mismatch repair-deficient tumors. Repertoires were generated with immunoSEQ multiplex PCR, while TCRdb's copy carries only in-frame clones and drops some. Altogether approximately 110,000 clones are present, roughly 80% being singletons, with the ten largest covering 4% to 5%. The sequences come from peripheral blood, collected just over 59 weeks after starting pembrolizumab. All receptors come from an adult with mismatch repair-deficient cancer.

The chain is built from TRBV5-1 and TRBJ2-7; unclear D gene. The CDR3 is made up of 14 amino acids. The V gene's germline CDR1 is SGHRS and CDR2 YFSETQ. V was cut by 2 bases and J by 0 bases, with 9 bases left in between. In DNA, the CDR3 is TGCGCCAGCAGCTTTTCCCTGGGCTCCTACGAGCAGTACTTC. Its translation is CASSFSLGSYEQYF. Based on the CDR3 plus reference TRBV5-1 and TRBJ2-7, the full variable domain is KAGVTQTPRYLIKTRGQQVTLSCSPISGHRSVSWYQQTPGQGLQFLFEYFSETQRNKGNFPGRFSGRQFSNSRSEMNVSTLELGDSALYLCASSFSLGSYEQYFGPGTRLTVT.

The sample holds a few counts of this clone. V usage is TRBV19 and J usage is TRBJ2-3; the match to TRBD2 covers 10 bases. Unmatched junction bases numbered 5, after V lost 3 bases and J lost 2 bases. The germline V gene encodes CDR1 LNHDA and CDR2 SQIVND (reference sequence). This CDR3 is built from 16 residues. The CDR3 DNA reads as TGTGCCAGTAGTATTGGACTAGCGGAATACACAGATACGCAGTATTTT. It specifies CASSIGLAEYTDTQYF.

The chain combines TRBV19 with TRBJ1-5, with unresolved D. Germline V lookup: CDR1 LNHDA, CDR2 SQIVND (reference sequence). V lost 6 bases and J 6 bases, leaving 12 bases between the germline ends. This CDR3 spans 13 amino acids. The CDR3 loop is CASSLPRPQPQHF. DNA of the CDR3: TGTGCCAGTAGCCTCCCGAGACCTCAGCCCCAGCATTTT.

The chain joins TRBV7-9 to TRBJ2-7; possibly TRBD2 for D (6 bases). The CDR3 covers 14 residues. Germline V CDR1 and CDR2: SEHNR, FQNEAQ (reference sequence). Trimming left V 3 bases short and J 2 bases short, with 11 bases between. CDR3 residues: CASSLGGEAYEQYF. CDR3 in DNA: TGTGCCAGCAGCTTGGGGGGAGAGGCCTACGAGCAGTACTTC.

V and J are TRBV30 and TRBJ1-1; no clear D. The V gene lost 3 bases and the J gene lost 4 bases, with 15 bases spanning the gap. Germline V gives CDR1 GTSNPN, CDR2 SVGIG (reference sequence). This CDR3 has 14 amino acids. The CDR3 coding sequence is TGTGCCTGGAGCCTAGACTCCTGGGGCACTGAAGCTTTCTTT. Protein product: CAWSLDSWGTEAFF.

The V and J genes are TRBV5-3 and TRBJ1-3; the D is unclear. TRBV5-3 is sorted into the ORF group, with uncertain function. V gave up 0 bases and J gave up 4 bases, with 8 bases separating them. The CDR3 runs 14 residues. This CDR3 reads CARSLAKVGNTIYF. Written as DNA, the CDR3 is TGTGCCAGAAGCTTGGCTAAGGTGGGAAACACCATATATTTT.

CDR3 protein: CASSEVRTGGEQYF. CDR3 DNA: TGTGCCAGCAGTGAAGTAAGGACAGGGGGGGAGCAGTACTTC. This chain uses TRBV6-1 with TRBJ2-7; TRBD1 aligns across 10 bases. V dropped 1 base and J dropped 7; count of bases not matched to a gene: 4. The CDR3 spans 14 residues. Germline CDR1 is MNHNS and CDR2 is SASEGT.

The rearrangement uses TRBV5-1 and TRBJ2-3; 15 bases agree with TRBD2. V dropped 3 bases and J dropped 3; count of bases not matched to a gene: 8. CDR1 is SGHRS and CDR2 is YFSETQ in the germline V gene. The CDR3 has 18 residues. As DNA, the CDR3 is TGCGCCAGCAGCTATGGACTAGCGGGAGGGAGCAGGACAGATACGCAGTATTTT. The encoded protein is CASSYGLAGGSRTDTQYF. The full variable domain, its missing parts supplied by reference TRBV5-1 and TRBJ2-3, is KAGVTQTPRYLIKTRGQQVTLSCSPISGHRSVSWYQQTPGQGLQFLFEYFSETQRNKGNFPGRFSGRQFSNSRSEMNVSTLELGDSALYLCASSYGLAGGSRTDTQYFGPGTRLTVL.

The chain is built from TRBV2 and TRBJ2-5, with D possibly being TRBD1 (6 bases). Trimming shortened V by 7 bases and J by 2 bases, and 17 bases separated the two germline ends. Per the germline V gene, CDR1 is SNHLY and CDR2 is FYNNEI. This CDR3 region has 15 residues. This CDR3 is CASTFTGLGQETQYF. The DNA of the CDR3 is TGTGCCAGCACCTTCACAGGGTTAGGGCAAGAGACCCAGTACTTC.

The V call is TRBV19, the J call TRBJ2-7; TRBD1 matches 7 bases. Germline CDR1 reads LNHDA; CDR2 reads SQIVND (reference sequence). Trimming at V came to 6 bases and at J to 2 bases, leaving 10 bases not matched to a gene. The CDR3 is made up of 15 amino acids. CDR3 sequence (DNA): TGTGCCAGTAGACCTGGACAGGCACATCCCTACGAGCAGTACTTC. It encodes CASRPGQAHPYEQYF. The full variable domain, with the rest looked up from reference TRBV19 and TRBJ2-7, is DGGITQSPKYLFRKEGQNVTLSCEQNLNHDAMYWYRQDPGQGLRLIYYSQIVNDFQKGDIAEGYSVSREKKESFPLTVTSAQKNPTAFYLCASRPGQAHPYEQYFGPGTRLTVT.

The rearrangement joins TRBV9 to TRBJ1-2; tentative D call: TRBD1 (5 bases). The ends were cut back, 3 bases at V and 8 bases at J, with 11 bases in the middle. From germline, CDR1 is SGDLS and CDR2 YYNGEE. This CDR3 is 12 amino acids long. CDR3 bases: TGTGCCAGCAGCGAAACCTCAGGGGGCTACACCTTC. Translated: CASSETSGGYTF. The variable domain in full, with the rest retrieved from reference TRBV9 and TRBJ1-2, is DSGVTQTPKHLITATGQRVTLRCSPRSGDLSVYWYQQSLDQGLQFLIQYYNGEERAKGNILERFSAQQFPDLHSELNLSSLELGDSALYFCASSETSGGYTFGSGTRLTVV.

V usage is TRBV30 and J usage is TRBJ2-1; D is ambiguous. The CDR3 has 12 amino acids. Trimming stripped 7 bases from V and 4 bases from J, with 11 bases between. Germline CDR1 GTSNPN, CDR2 SVGIG (reference sequence). The CDR3 DNA reads as TGTGCCTCCCTTGGTGGATACAATGAGCAGTTCTTC. This translates into CASLGGYNEQFF.

The chain uses TRBV18 and TRBJ1-1; 8 nucleotides agree with TRBD1. This CDR3 contains 13 residues. CDR1 and CDR2 from the germline V gene are KGHSH and LQKENI. After removal of 2 bases from V and 5 bases from J, the junction contained 1 base not matched to a gene. The CDR3, as DNA: TGTGCCAGCTCACCAGGACAGGGAACTGAAGCTTTCTTT. Translation: CASSPGQGTEAFF.

This clone came up a few times. The gene calls are TRBV7-9 and TRBJ2-2; no reliable D call. V lost 5 bases to trimming and J lost 4 bases, with 2 bases between them. This CDR3 spans 11 amino acids. The germline gives CDR1 SEHNR, CDR2 FQNEAQ (reference sequence). CDR3 DNA sequence: TGTGCCAGCAGCCCCACCGGGGAGCTGTTTTTT. Its translation is CASSPTGELFF.

The chain joins TRBV30 to TRBJ1-2, with D possibly matching TRBD1 (6 bases). Per germline, CDR1 GTSNPN and CDR2 SVGIG (reference sequence). This CDR3 has 16 amino acids. The V gene lost 3 bases and the J gene lost 2 bases, with 19 bases spanning the gap. The CDR3 DNA follows: TGTGCCTGGAGAGGTGCGCGGGACATAGGGAACTATGGCTACACCTTC. Amino acids: CAWRGARDIGNYGYTF.